This T cell receptor beta chain was captured in a study of response to subunit inactivated influenza vaccine. Broader study findings: That few new T cells are recruited by each seasonal influenza vaccination was the authors' suggestion.

TCRdb ran MiXCR on the RT-PCR reads and lists one entry per CDR3 protein. The data hold about 650,000 distinct CDR3 sequences, with 14% observed a single time. In regard to this clonotype: Its specificity is unknown.

The sequence was collected from a man in his fifties or sixties who received an inactivated influenza vaccine. The sequencing used PBMCs from blood, collected approximately 15 days before vaccination.

The CDR3 is CASSLNLYTEAFF. The CDR3 DNA reads TGTGCCAGCAGCTTAAATCTGTACACTGAAGCTTTCTTT. The chain recombines TRBV11-2 with TRBJ1-1; D unresolved. This CDR3 comprises 13 residues. Per the germline V gene, CDR1 is SGHAT and CDR2 is FQNNGV. Between the trimmed V and J ends, which lost 2 bases and 3 bases, there was a span of 7 bases.